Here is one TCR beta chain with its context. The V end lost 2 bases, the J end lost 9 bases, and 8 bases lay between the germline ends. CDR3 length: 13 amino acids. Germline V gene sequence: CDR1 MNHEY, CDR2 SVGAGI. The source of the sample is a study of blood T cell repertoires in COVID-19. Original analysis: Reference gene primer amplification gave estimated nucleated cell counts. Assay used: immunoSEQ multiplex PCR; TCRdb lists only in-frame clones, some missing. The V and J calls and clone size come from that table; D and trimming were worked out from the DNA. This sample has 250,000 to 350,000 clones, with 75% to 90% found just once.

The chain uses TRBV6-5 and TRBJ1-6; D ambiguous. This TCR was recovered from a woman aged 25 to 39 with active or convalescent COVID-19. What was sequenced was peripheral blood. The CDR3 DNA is TGTGCCAGCAGTTACGAGGTAGCTTCACCCCTCCACTTT. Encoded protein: CASSYEVASPLHF.